Below, one TCR beta chain is given with its context. The target antigen is unknown. The CDR3 covers 17 residues. Trimming cost V 5 bases and J 1 base; bases outside gene matches: 6. Per the germline V gene, CDR1 is SGHTA and CDR2 is FQGNSA. TCRdb processed the RACE reads anew with MiXCR; each CDR3 protein has one entry. The data show some 400,000 distinct CDR3 sequences, roughly 4.6% seen once. The data derive from a study of human T cells and chemical hapten exposure. Study-level results: PT1 expanded TCR numbers rose with patch test score.

This sample's time point: pre-sensitization, week 0. Specified treatment: therapeutic diphenylcyclopropenone sensitization with weekly scalp DPC. The receptor was isolated from a woman aged 45 to 65 with alopecia areata. Some clones in this sample may be carry-over from other donors' samples. The rearrangement uses TRBV7-2 and TRBJ2-2; 11 bases align to TRBD2. Here the sequenced sample was whole blood, taken in connection with sensitization to the hapten diphenylcyclopropenone (DPC). CDR3 residues: CASSPRTSGWNTGELFF. In DNA form, the CDR3 reads TGTGCCAGCAGCCCCAGGACTAGCGGGTGGAACACCGGGGAGCTGTTTTTT.